The 9 T cell receptor beta chains below were found in one sample sequenced in a study of blood T cell repertoires in COVID-19. The assay was immunoSEQ multiplex PCR, and TCRdb's table has in-frame clones only and misses some. This table holds 200,000 to 250,000 clones, around 82% found once. The sequenced material came from peripheral blood. These receptors originate from a woman in her fifties or sixties with acute or convalescent COVID-19.

The chain combines TRBV7-9 with TRBJ2-1; TRBD2 agrees at 11 bases. V lost 5 bases, J lost 3 bases, and 6 bases stayed unmatched. CDR1 is SEHNR, CDR2 FQNEAQ, per germline (reference sequence). CDR3 size: 16 residues. CDR3 region: CASSPPTSGVYNEQFF. As DNA, the CDR3 is TGTGCCAGCAGCCCACCGACTAGCGGGGTCTACAATGAGCAGTTCTTC.

The V call is TRBV7-9, the J call TRBJ2-3, with 7 bases aligning to TRBD1. V shed 5 bases and J 6 bases; nucleotides not matched to a gene: 5. The CDR3 spans 13 residues. The germline V gene encodes CDR1 SEHNR and CDR2 FQNEAQ (reference sequence). This chain's CDR3 is CASSQGQSDTQYF. CDR3 coding DNA: TGTGCCAGCAGCCAGGGACAGTCGGATACGCAGTATTTT.

This chain uses TRBV3-1 (or the pseudogene TRBV3-2) with TRBJ1-2; the D is unclear. V was cut by 3 bases and J by 8 bases, with 13 bases left in between. Germline V gene lookup returns CDR1 LGHDT and CDR2 YNNKEL (reference sequence). CDR3 length equals 13 residues. CDR3 in DNA: TGTGCCAGCAGCCACTTCTTGGAGGGAGGCTACACCTTC. Encoded protein: CASSHFLEGGYTF.

The rearrangement uses TRBV5-1 and TRBJ2-7; tentative D call: TRBD1 (5 bases). The CDR3 covers 15 residues. V was clipped by 0 bases and J by 0 bases, with 10 bases between them. Germline CDR1 and CDR2: SGHRS and YFSETQ. CDR3 in amino acids: CASSLGGASSYEQYF. The DNA of the CDR3 is TGCGCCAGCAGCTTGGGTGGGGCTAGCTCCTACGAGCAGTACTTC.

The CDR3 reads CASSEAEGGYGYTF. The CDR3 DNA is TGCGCCAGCAGCGAGGCGGAGGGAGGCTATGGCTACACCTTC. The chain links TRBV5-1 to TRBJ1-2; D gene ambiguous. The CDR3 runs to 14 residues. The germline CDR1 and CDR2 sequences are SGHRS and YFSETQ. V was clipped by 4 bases and J by 4 bases, with 14 bases between them.

The rearrangement links TRBV9 to TRBJ2-1; 7 bases fit TRBD1. This CDR3 is 15 amino acids long. CDR1 and CDR2 from the germline V gene are SGDLS and YYNGEE. Unmatched junction bases numbered 6, after V lost 3 bases and J lost 3 bases. In DNA form, the CDR3 reads TGTGCCAGCAGCGCCCAGAGGGACAGCTACAATGAGCAGTTCTTC. This gives the protein CASSAQRDSYNEQFF.

The V call is TRBV9, the J call TRBJ1-2; possibly TRBD1 for D (6 bases). This CDR3 contains 15 residues. V was pared by 4 bases and J by 4 bases, with 17 bases between. CDR1 and CDR2 from the germline V gene are SGDLS and YYNGEE. The CDR3 DNA reads TGTGCCAGCAGCCAACCGAGGGGGGGCGGCTATGGCTACACCTTC. Translation gives CASSQPRGGGYGYTF.

Turning to this clone: Other DNA sequences in the same sample also yield this CDR3. This sequence joins TRBV4-1 and TRBJ2-1, with TRBD2 matching 9 bases. The ends lost 5 bases at V and 0 bases at J; junction bases unmatched: 2. The germline CDR1 and CDR2 sequences are MGHRA and YSYEKL. The CDR3 covers 15 residues. The CDR3 coding sequence is TGCGCCAGCAGCAGTAGCGGGGGCTCCTACAATGAGCAGTTCTTC. Its protein product is CASSSSGGSYNEQFF.

The chain is built from TRBV7-3 and TRBJ2-1; 8 bases line up with TRBD1. Unmatched junction bases numbered 1, after V lost 5 bases and J lost 7 bases. The CDR3 spans 12 residues. Germline loops: CDR1 SGHTA, CDR2 FQGTGA. In nucleotides, the CDR3 is TGTGCCAGCAGCCAGGGGGCGAATGAGCAGTTCTTC. Translation: CASSQGANEQFF.